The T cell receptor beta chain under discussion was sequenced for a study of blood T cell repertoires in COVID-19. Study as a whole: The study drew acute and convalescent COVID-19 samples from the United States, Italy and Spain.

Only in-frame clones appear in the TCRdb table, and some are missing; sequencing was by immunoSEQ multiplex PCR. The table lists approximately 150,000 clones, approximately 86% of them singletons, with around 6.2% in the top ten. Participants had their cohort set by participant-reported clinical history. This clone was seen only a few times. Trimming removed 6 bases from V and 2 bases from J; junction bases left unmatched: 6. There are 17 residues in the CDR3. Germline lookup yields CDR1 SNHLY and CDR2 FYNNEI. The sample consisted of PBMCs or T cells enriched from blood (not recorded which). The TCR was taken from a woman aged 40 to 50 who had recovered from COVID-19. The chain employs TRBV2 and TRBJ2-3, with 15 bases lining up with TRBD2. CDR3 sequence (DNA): TGTGCCAGCAGGGTTGGGACTAGCGGGAGGTCCACAGATACGCAGTATTTT. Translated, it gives CASRVGTSGRSTDTQYF.